The 9 T cell receptor beta chains listed next were all sequenced from one sample in a study of blood T cell repertoires in COVID-19. Some clones are missing from TCRdb's copy, which holds only in-frame ones; the method was immunoSEQ multiplex PCR. The table records about 190,000 clones, about 85% of them present only once. Material for sequencing was peripheral blood. Receptors originate from a man aged 25-45 years with acute or convalescent COVID-19.

The rearrangement links TRBV28 to TRBJ2-7, with 9 bases fitting TRBD1. The CDR3 totals 16 residues. V was clipped by 4 bases and J by 4 bases; unmatched bases: 11. Per the germline V gene, CDR1 is MDHEN and CDR2 is SYDVKM. As DNA, the CDR3 is TGTGCCAGCAGTTACTGGCGCGGGACAGGGATTTACGAGCAGTACTTC. It yields the protein CASSYWRGTGIYEQYF.

The gene calls are TRBV5-1 and TRBJ2-5; D may be TRBD2 (6 bases). CDR3 length equals 13 residues. V was cut by 4 bases and J by 5 bases, with 12 bases left in between. Germline CDR1 and CDR2: SGHRS and YFSETQ. CDR3 region: CASSPRGSETQYF. CDR3 DNA: TGCGCCAGCAGCCCCCGGGGGTCGGAGACCCAGTACTTC.

This clone has only a few counts. This chain joins TRBV27 and TRBJ2-3, with D perhaps matching TRBD2 (5 bases). The V end was cut by 6 bases, the J end by 0 bases, with 10 bases between. CDR3 size: 14 residues. CDR1 and CDR2 from the germline V gene are MNHEY and SMNVEV (reference sequence). CDR3 sequence: CASRPLDSTDTQYF. CDR3 sequence (DNA): TGTGCCAGCAGGCCACTAGATAGCACAGATACGCAGTATTTT.

The rearrangement links TRBV21-1 to TRBJ1-1; TRBD1 was called by the table and not checked on the DNA. TRBV21-1 is termed a pseudogene. The CDR3 extends over 13 amino acids. The CDR3 bases are TGTGCCAGCAGCTTATACAGGAACACTGAAGCTTTCTTT. Translation gives CASSLYRNTEAFF.

The chain recombines TRBV18 with TRBJ2-7; 11 bases line up with TRBD1. The length of the CDR3 is 15 residues. Looked up from germline, CDR1 is KGHSH and CDR2 is LQKENI. V dropped 3 bases and J dropped 5; count of bases not matched to a gene: 6. CDR3 region: CASSPGGQGANEQYF. The CDR3 coding sequence is TGTGCCAGCTCACCCGGCGGACAGGGGGCGAACGAGCAGTACTTC.

The gene calls are TRBV5-1 and TRBJ2-5; no clear D. The CDR3 contains 14 residues. V dropped 2 bases and J dropped 1 base, with 9 bases sitting between them. Per germline, CDR1 SGHRS and CDR2 YFSETQ. The CDR3 coding sequence is TGCGCCAGCAGCTTTAACAGCTTCCAAGAGACCCAGTACTTC. Amino acids: CASSFNSFQETQYF. Variable domain in full (rest from reference TRBV5-1 and TRBJ2-5): KAGVTQTPRYLIKTRGQQVTLSCSPISGHRSVSWYQQTPGQGLQFLFEYFSETQRNKGNFPGRFSGRQFSNSRSEMNVSTLELGDSALYLCASSFNSFQETQYFGPGTRLLVL.

This chain connects TRBV7-8 to TRBJ1-6; 7 nucleotides agree with TRBD1. Germline V CDR1 and CDR2: SGHVS, FQNEAQ. The V and J ends lost 2 bases and 7 bases, in that order; junction bases with no gene match: 8. The CDR3 has 16 residues. CDR3 region: CASSLSLGQRNSPLHF. CDR3 bases: TGTGCCAGCAGCTTATCCCTGGGACAGCGAAATTCACCCCTCCACTTT.

The chain combines TRBV4-2 with TRBJ2-1, with 8 bases lining up with TRBD2. Losses at the gene ends were 5 bases for V and 6 bases for J; bases not matched to a gene: 6. The CDR3 contains 14 residues. In germline, CDR1 is LGHNA, CDR2 YNFKEQ. CDR3 nucleotide sequence: TGTGCCAGCAGCACGGGGGGGCCGGTCAATGAGCAGTTCTTC. It translates to CASSTGGPVNEQFF.

This rearrangement joins TRBV19 to TRBJ1-5; 12 positions agree with TRBD1. The CDR3 has 20 residues. V shed 6 bases and J 4 bases; nucleotides not matched to a gene: 19. CDR1 LNHDA and CDR2 SQIVND come from the germline V gene (reference sequence). The DNA of the CDR3 is TGTGCCAGTAGAGGGGGACAGGGGGCGAACGGAAGGAGGGGAAATCAGCCCCAGCATTTT. This codes for CASRGGQGANGRRGNQPQHF.